This passage covers 18 T cell receptor beta chains from one sample sequenced in a study of cytomegalovirus exposure and HLA in healthy donors. The PCR was carried out with 60 Vbeta primers and 13 Jbeta primers. The method was immunoSEQ multiplex PCR; TCRdb's version includes in-frame clones alone and lacks a portion of them. The sample carries over 85,000 clones, 65% to 80% recorded once. Material for sequencing was PBMCs. The receptors shown here come from a woman aged 60-70 years in good health and CMV-seropositive.

This clone was observed a handful of times. The chain is built from TRBV6-5 and TRBJ1-3; the D gene is possibly TRBD1 (6 bases). The ends were cut back, 3 bases at V and 7 bases at J, with 16 bases in the middle. Germline loops: CDR1 MNHEY, CDR2 SVGAGI. This CDR3 region has 15 residues. The CDR3 coding sequence is TGTGCCAGCAGTTATTCCGACAGGTTGGGGAACACCATATATTTT. Translated, it gives CASSYSDRLGNTIYF.

The chain couples TRBV2 to TRBJ2-7, with D possibly TRBD2 on 5 matching bases. The germline CDR1 and CDR2 sequences are SNHLY and FYNNEI. V shed 4 bases and J shed 1 base, with 14 bases lying between them. The CDR3 runs 15 residues. Here the CDR3 DNA reads TGTGCCAGCAGTGCGGAGGTAATAGCGTCCTACGAGCAGTACTTC. Translation gives CASSAEVIASYEQYF.

CDR3 protein: CAISEPGGTGANVLTF. DNA of the CDR3: TGTGCCATCAGTGAACCAGGGGGCACGGGGGCCAACGTCCTGACTTTC. J is TRBJ2-6 and V is TRBV10-3; 8 bases line up with TRBD1. The CDR3 has 16 amino acids. J gave up 4 bases and V 3 bases, and 5 bases lay outside the gene matches. Germline CDR1 reads ENHRY; CDR2 reads SYGVKD.

The CDR3 coding sequence is TGTGCCAGCAGGGACAGATATGTCGGCACTGAAGCTTTCTTT. Translating gives CASRDRYVGTEAFF. This chain connects TRBV6-1 to TRBJ1-1; D may be TRBD1 (6 bases). The CDR3 covers 14 residues. From germline, CDR1 is MNHNS and CDR2 SASEGT. Between the trimmed V and J ends, which lost 6 bases and 4 bases, there was a span of 15 bases.

The rearrangement joins TRBV4-1 to TRBJ2-7; 10 bases fit TRBD1. CDR1 is MGHRA, CDR2 YSYEKL, per germline. V dropped 3 bases and J dropped 6; count of bases not matched to a gene: 5. This CDR3 has 14 residues. The CDR3 loop is CASSQGQGSGEQYF. The DNA for the CDR3 is TGCGCCAGCAGCCAGGGACAGGGGTCCGGCGAGCAGTACTTC.

The V gene is TRBV25-1, the J gene TRBJ1-4; TRBD1 matches 7 bases. CDR3 size: 15 residues. V lost 6 bases to trimming and J lost 3 bases; unmatched junction nucleotides: 7. The germline CDR1 and CDR2 sequences are MGHDK and SYGVNS. This CDR3 reads CASSQLGTANEKLFF. CDR3 nucleotide sequence: TGTGCCAGCAGCCAATTGGGGACAGCTAATGAAAAACTGTTTTTT.

The chain joins TRBV27 to TRBJ2-5, with TRBD1 matching over 7 bases. CDR3 length: 16 amino acids. CDR1 and CDR2 (germline): MNHEY, SMNVEV (reference sequence). V gave up 4 bases and J gave up 3 bases; unmatched junction bases: 11. The CDR3 DNA is TGTGCCAGCAGTTCACCTCCGGGACAGAGGAAAGAGACCCAGTACTTC. Translating gives CASSSPPGQRKETQYF.

This clone is a singleton in its sample. The chain joins TRBV29-1 to TRBJ1-4, with TRBD1 as a possible D gene (6 bases). The germline V gene encodes CDR1 SQVTM and CDR2 ANQGSEA. V was shortened by 4 bases and J by 1 base, with 22 bases between the two germline ends. The CDR3 runs to 18 residues. The CDR3 sequence: CSVGPGHPGEQTNEKLFF. CDR3 DNA: TGCAGCGTTGGACCGGGACACCCTGGAGAACAAACTAATGAAAAACTGTTTTTT.

The chain links TRBV13 to TRBJ2-2; D is uncertain. V shed 2 bases and J shed 1 base, with 20 bases lying between them. This CDR3 has 19 amino acids. Germline loops: CDR1 PRHDT, CDR2 FYEKMQ (reference sequence). As DNA, the CDR3 is TGTGCCAGCAGCTTAACTAATGGTCGAGCTCCGATGAACACCGGGGAGCTGTTTTTT. It yields the protein CASSLTNGRAPMNTGELFF. The entire variable domain, with the rest obtained from reference TRBV13 and TRBJ2-2, is as follows: AAGVIQSPRHLIKEKRETATLKCYPIPRHDTVYWYQQGPGQDPQFLISFYEKMQSDKGSIPDRFSAQQFSDYHSELNMSSLELGDSALYFCASSLTNGRAPMNTGELFFGEGSRLTVL.

The chain recombines TRBV4-1 with TRBJ2-7; tentative D call: TRBD2 (5 bases). The V and J ends lost 0 bases and 3 bases respectively, with 18 bases between them. This CDR3 has 17 amino acids. In germline, CDR1 is MGHRA, CDR2 YSYEKL. DNA of the CDR3: TGCGCCAGCAGCCAAGAGTCTAGCACTCACCGCATCTACGAGCAGTACTTC. It translates to CASSQESSTHRIYEQYF.

The V call is TRBV27, the J call TRBJ1-3; 9 bases match TRBD1. Per germline, CDR1 MNHEY and CDR2 SMNVEV (reference sequence). The CDR3 covers 16 residues. V shed 5 bases, J shed 2 bases, and the junction held 7 bases outside the gene matches. The chain's CDR3 is CASSPLGQGTGNTIYF. DNA for the CDR3: TGTGCCAGCAGTCCCCTGGGACAGGGCACTGGAAACACCATATATTTT.

The CDR3 sequence is CASSELLAGHTYEQYF. The DNA of the CDR3 is TGTGCCAGCAGTGAACTTCTAGCGGGGCACACCTACGAGCAGTACTTC. The chain couples TRBV2 to TRBJ2-7, with TRBD2 matching 9 bases. Trimming took 2 bases from V and 2 from J; bases not matched to a gene: 7. Germline V gives CDR1 SNHLY, CDR2 FYNNEI. This CDR3 is built from 16 residues.

Ten or more counts support this clone. The chain carries TRBV11-2 and TRBJ1-2; D is possibly TRBD1 (5 bases). Per germline, CDR1 SGHAT and CDR2 FQNNGV. CDR3 length: 13 residues. Trimming took 3 bases from V and 9 from J, leaving 14 bases between them. Here the CDR3 DNA reads TGTGCCAGCAGCTTCGACAGCCGTTCTAGCTACACCTTC. Residues: CASSFDSRSSYTF.

The rearrangement joins TRBV2 to TRBJ2-3, with D tentatively TRBD1 (6 bases). Germline V lookup: CDR1 SNHLY, CDR2 FYNNEI. V lost 9 bases and J lost 8, with 27 bases in between. The length of the CDR3 is 16 residues. The CDR3 coding sequence is TGTGCCAGTTCGACTACCGGGACAAAGGCTGGGGCTACGCAGTATTTT. Translating it yields CASSTTGTKAGATQYF.

V usage is TRBV19 and J usage is TRBJ2-5; 7 bases are shared with TRBD1. The V segment lost 7 bases and the J segment 1 base; nucleotides outside the gene matches: 3. CDR1 is LNHDA, CDR2 SQIVND, per germline (reference sequence). This CDR3 spans 13 amino acids. This CDR3 reads CASNRGAQETQYF. The CDR3 DNA sequence: TGTGCCAGTAACAGGGGAGCCCAAGAGACCCAGTACTTC. Complete variable domain (other parts from reference TRBV19 and TRBJ2-5): DGGITQSPKYLFRKEGQNVTLSCEQNLNHDAMYWYRQDPGQGLRLIYYSQIVNDFQKGDIAEGYSVSREKKESFPLTVTSAQKNPTAFYLCASNRGAQETQYFGPGTRLLVL.

This clone was detected a few times. A junction boundary mismatches the germline segment, possibly from a read error. The gene calls are TRBV5-4 and TRBJ2-1, with D possibly being TRBD2 (5 bases). CDR1 and CDR2 from the germline V gene are SGHNT and YYREEE (reference sequence). The CDR3 runs 12 residues. The CDR3 region has the DNA TGTGCCAGCAGCTTGGGGACTCGGATCGGAGTCTTC. It encodes CASSLGTRIGVF. The full variable domain, in which reference TRBV5-4 and TRBJ2-1 provide the parts outside the CDR3, is ETGVTQSPTHLIKTRGQQVTLRCSSQSGHNTVSWYQQALGQGPQFIFQYYREEENGRGNFPPRFSGLQFPNYSSELNVNALELDDSALYLCASSLGTRIGVFGPGTRLTVL.

The rearrangement links TRBV5-1 to TRBJ2-5, with TRBD1 matching over 10 bases. CDR1 is SGHRS, CDR2 YFSETQ, per germline. This CDR3 is 16 amino acids long. The V segment lost 3 bases and the J segment 5 bases; nucleotides outside the gene matches: 10. Here the CDR3 DNA reads TGCGCCAGCAGCTCGCCAAAGACGGGACAGGGGGAGACCCAGTACTTC. Translating gives CASSSPKTGQGETQYF.

CDR3 sequence reads: CSVLGTSGRRGNEQFF. The DNA for the CDR3 is TGCAGCGTTCTCGGGACTAGCGGGAGGAGAGGCAATGAGCAGTTCTTC. The V and J genes are TRBV29-1 and TRBJ2-1; 15 positions match TRBD2. CDR1 is SQVTM and CDR2 is ANQGSEA in the germline V gene. This CDR3 spans 16 amino acids. With V trimmed by 5 bases and J by 6 bases, 8 bases remained unmatched.